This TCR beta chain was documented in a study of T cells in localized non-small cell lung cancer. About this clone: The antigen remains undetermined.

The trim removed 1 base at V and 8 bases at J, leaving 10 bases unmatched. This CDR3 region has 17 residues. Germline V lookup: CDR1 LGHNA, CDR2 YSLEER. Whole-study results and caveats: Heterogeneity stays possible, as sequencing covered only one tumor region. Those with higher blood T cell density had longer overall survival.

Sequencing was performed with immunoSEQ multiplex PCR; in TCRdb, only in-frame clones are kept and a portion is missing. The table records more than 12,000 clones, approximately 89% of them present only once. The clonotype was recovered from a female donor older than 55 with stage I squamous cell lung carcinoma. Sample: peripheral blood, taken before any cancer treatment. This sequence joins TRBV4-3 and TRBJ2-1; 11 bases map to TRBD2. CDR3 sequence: CASSQGGIAGGLDEQFF. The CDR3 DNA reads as TGCGCCAGCAGCCAAGGAGGGATAGCGGGAGGGTTGGATGAGCAGTTCTTC.